A selection of T cell receptor beta chains follows, all from one sample in a study of metastatic and nonmetastatic thyroid tumors. Via MiXCR, TCRdb re-called the PCR reads. The sample has 25,000 to 30,000 clones; roughly 15% are singletons. Sequencing was done on a sample of blood. The source is a female donor with papillary thyroid cancer or a benign thyroid nodule (not recorded which). Some clones in this sample may be carry-over from other donors' samples. CDR3s include the opening cysteine and the closing phenylalanine or tryptophan. The D gene is left open where the match is weak. The size entry is marked missing in some rows and otherwise reads once, few, many or a size class.

v_call	d_call	clone_size	j_call	cdr3_nt	cdr3_aa
TRBV5-1	-	many	TRBJ1-1	TGCGCCAGCAGCTTGGAACAGCTGAACACTGAAGCTTTCTTT	CASSLEQLNTEAFF
TRBV24-1	TRBD1	many	TRBJ2-3	TGTGCCACCAGTGAGGGGACAGGGGGCCACACAGATACGCAGTATTTT	CATSEGTGGHTDTQYF
TRBV9	-	-	TRBJ2-1	TGTGCCAGCAGCGAGGGGGGAAGCGGGACCTACAATGAGCAGTTCTTC	CASSEGGSGTYNEQFF
TRBV7-2	TRBD1	many	TRBJ2-1	TGTGCCAGCAGCGTAATAGGGGGCCTCACCTACAATGAGCAGTTCTTC	CASSVIGGLTYNEQFF
TRBV3-1	TRBD2	many	TRBJ2-7	TGTGCCAGCAGCCTATTAGCGGGAGTGCGGTACGAGCAGTACTTC	CASSLLAGVRYEQYF
TRBV11-2	-	many	TRBJ2-7	TGTGCCAGCAGCTTGTTACCCCAGAGCTCCTACGAGCAGTACTTC	CASSLLPQSSYEQYF
TRBV12-3/TRBV12-4	-	few	TRBJ2-1	TGTGCCATCAGTCGGTCCTCCTACAATGAGCAGTTCTTC	CAISRSSYNEQFF
TRBV5-1	-	many	TRBJ2-1	TGCGCCAGCAGCTTGAACTCATACGATAATGAGCAGTTCTTC	CASSLNSYDNEQFF
TRBV29-1	TRBD1	many	TRBJ2-3	TGCAGCGTCGGGACAGGGCCGTATACGCAGTATTTT	CSVGTGPYTQYF
TRBV28	TRBD2	few	TRBJ2-3	TGTGCCAGCAGTTTTAGCGGGGGTGGGGTCATAGATAAGCAGTATTTT	CASSFSGGGVIDKQYF
TRBV7-8	-	many	TRBJ1-5	TGTGCCAGCAGCTTAGGAACGAAACCTGCCAATCAGCCCCAGCATTTT	CASSLGTKPANQPQHF
TRBV5-6	-	-	TRBJ1-3	TGTGCCAGCAGCTTGCTTCCCTCAGGGGCTGGAAACACCATATATTTT	CASSLLPSGAGNTIYF
TRBV11-3	TRBD1	medium-sized	TRBJ1-1	TGTGCCAGTAGCTTCAGTACAGGGGGCCGGTGGGCCACTGAAGCTTTCTTT	CASSFSTGGRWATEAFF
TRBV11-2	TRBD2	-	TRBJ2-1	TGTGCCAGCAGCTTAGATGGGACTAGCGCGAGGTACCTCAATGAGCAGTTCTTC	CASSLDGTSARYLNEQFF
TRBV19	TRBD2	many	TRBJ2-1	TGTGCCAGTAGACGGACTAGCGGGACTTACAATGAGCAGTTCTTC	CASRRTSGTYNEQFF
TRBV20-1	TRBD2	once	TRBJ2-3	TGCAGTGCTAGAGTGGTAATGACTAGCGGGAGGGCCCTGGGAGATACGCAGTATTTT	CSARVVMTSGRALGDTQYF
TRBV7-2	-	-	TRBJ2-5	TGTGCCAGCAGCATAGGGGGGGAGACCCAGTACTTC	CASSIGGETQYF
TRBV2	-	-	TRBJ1-6	TGTGCCAGCAGTCCGAGGGGGAGGGACTCACCCCTCAACTTT	CASSPRGRDSPLNF
TRBV30	-	-	TRBJ2-2	TGTGCCTGGAATAGTGGGAGGGGGGGCACCGGGGAGCTGTTTTTT	CAWNSGRGGTGELFF
TRBV14	-	few	TRBJ2-1	TGTGCAGCAGCCAGGGGAGGGGGTGAGCAGTTCTTC	CAAARGGGEQFF
TRBV14	-	many	TRBJ1-5	TGTGCCAGCAGCCAAGAGACCATGACAGCCGTCAGCAATCAGCCCCAGCATTTT	CASSQETMTAVSNQPQHF
TRBV28	TRBD2	many	TRBJ2-3	TGTGCCAGCAGTGACCCACTAGCGGGAGTAGCAGATACGCAGTATTTT	CASSDPLAGVADTQYF
TRBV9	-	many	TRBJ2-6	TGTGCCAGCAGCGTAGGGGCTGGGGCCAACGTCCTGACTTTC	CASSVGAGANVLTF
TRBV5-1	TRBD1	many	TRBJ1-3	TGCGCCAGCAGCGCAACCTCCGACAGGGGAGAGGACACCATATATTTT	CASSATSDRGEDTIYF
TRBV11-2	-	-	TRBJ1-4	TGTGCCAGCAGCTCTCCCCCCGGGTACGGGTCAACTAATGAAAAACTGTTTTTT	CASSSPPGYGSTNEKLFF
TRBV10-3	TRBD1	many	TRBJ2-1	TGTGCCATCAGCACACGACAGGGCGCCTACAATGAGCAGTTCTTC	CAISTRQGAYNEQFF
TRBV24-1	-	many	TRBJ2-3	TGTGCCACACAGAAGAGACCCACAGATACGCAGTATTTT	CATQKRPTDTQYF
TRBV6-4	-	-	TRBJ2-2	TGTGCCAGCAGAGAGCAGGGCACCGGGGAGCTGTTTTTT	CASREQGTGELFF
TRBV11-3	TRBD1	-	TRBJ1-5	TGTGCCAGCAGCTTCGGACAGGGAAGCAATCAGCCCCAGCATTTT	CASSFGQGSNQPQHF
TRBV7-2	TRBD1	-	TRBJ1-2	TGTGCCAGCAGCCCACGACAGGGGGCCGGTGGCTACACCTTC	CASSPRQGAGGYTF
TRBV7-6	TRBD1	-	TRBJ1-1	TGTGCCAGCAGCTCGGGACAGGGTAAGAACACTGAAGCTTTCTTT	CASSSGQGKNTEAFF
TRBV2	-	-	TRBJ2-6	TGTGCCAGCAGGGGGGCAGGGAGTTTCTCTGGGGCCAACGTCCAGACTTTC	CASRGAGSFSGANVQTF
TRBV11-2	TRBD2	-	TRBJ2-1	TGTGCCAGCACCCGGACGGCTAGCGGGATGGTTTCTAATGAGCAGTTCTTC	CASTRTASGMVSNEQFF
TRBV27	-	-	TRBJ2-1	TGTGCCAGCAGAGGGGGAGCGGCCAGCTCCTACAATGAGCAGTTCTTC	CASRGGAASSYNEQFF
TRBV11-3	TRBD2	-	TRBJ2-7	TGTGCCAGCAGCCGACCAGCGGGAGAGAGCGAGCAGTACTTC	CASSRPAGESEQYF
TRBV2	TRBD1	many	TRBJ2-3	TGTGCCAGCAACAATAGACAGGGGGTCGGCACAGATACGCAGTATTTT	CASNNRQGVGTDTQYF
TRBV11-3	TRBD2	-	TRBJ2-5	TGTGCCAGCAGCCCCTGGGGTTGGGGACTAGCGGAAGAGACCCAGTACTTC	CASSPWGWGLAEETQYF
TRBV29-1	-	-	TRBJ2-1	TGCAGCGTTGCTCTCAGGGCGGGGTTAAGCTCCTACAATGAGCAGTTCTTC	CSVALRAGLSSYNEQFF
TRBV6-1	TRBD2	few	TRBJ2-1	TGTGCCAGCAATCTTAAGGGACTAGCAGACAATGAGCAGTTCTTC	CASNLKGLADNEQFF
TRBV2	-	many	TRBJ2-7	TGTGCCAGCAGTGAAGTGACTCCGATCGGGCAGTACTTC	CASSEVTPIGQYF
TRBV6-1	-	many	TRBJ1-6	TGTGCCAGCAGTGGACAGTCTTATAATTCACCCCTCCACTTT	CASSGQSYNSPLHF
TRBV30	-	-	TRBJ1-6	TGTGCCTGGAGCGGGTCGAATAATTCACCCCTCCACTTT	CAWSGSNNSPLHF
TRBV5-1	-	many	TRBJ2-3	TGCGCCAGCAGGGAGTCGCATGAAGATACGCAGTATTTT	CASRESHEDTQYF
TRBV30	TRBD2	many	TRBJ2-3	TGTGCCTGGAGTCGATCTAGCGGGAGCTCGACAGATACGCAGTATTTT	CAWSRSSGSSTDTQYF
TRBV9	-	many	TRBJ1-4	TGTGCCAGCAGCTCAAATTACAGGCCTGAAAAACTGTTTTTT	CASSSNYRPEKLFF
TRBV20-1	TRBD2	many	TRBJ2-3	TGCAGTGCTAGGACTAGCGGGACAGATACGCAGTATTTT	CSARTSGTDTQYF
TRBV24-1	TRBD1	-	TRBJ1-5	TGTGCCACCAGCTTGACCGGGACAGGGGGAAATACACAGCATTTT	CATSLTGTGGNTQHF
TRBV30	-	-	TRBJ1-4	TGTGCCTGGGGACCACTAAGGGGTGAAAAACTGTTTTTT	CAWGPLRGEKLFF
TRBV11-2	-	medium-sized	TRBJ1-6	TGTGCCAGCAGCTTAGTGGGCTCACCCCTCCACTTT	CASSLVGSPLHF